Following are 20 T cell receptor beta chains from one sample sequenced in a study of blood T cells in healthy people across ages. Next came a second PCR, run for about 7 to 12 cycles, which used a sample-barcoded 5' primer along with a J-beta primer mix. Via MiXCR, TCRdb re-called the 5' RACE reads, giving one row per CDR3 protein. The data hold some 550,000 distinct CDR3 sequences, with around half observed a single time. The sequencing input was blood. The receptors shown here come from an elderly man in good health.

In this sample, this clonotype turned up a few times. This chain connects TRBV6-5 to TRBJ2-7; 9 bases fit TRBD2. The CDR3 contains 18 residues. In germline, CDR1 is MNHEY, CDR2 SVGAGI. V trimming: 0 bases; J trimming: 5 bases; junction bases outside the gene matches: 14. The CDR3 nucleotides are TGTGCCAGCAGTTACTCGGCGTTAGCGGGAGTGAGTTCTAACGAGCAGTACTTC. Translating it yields CASSYSALAGVSSNEQYF.

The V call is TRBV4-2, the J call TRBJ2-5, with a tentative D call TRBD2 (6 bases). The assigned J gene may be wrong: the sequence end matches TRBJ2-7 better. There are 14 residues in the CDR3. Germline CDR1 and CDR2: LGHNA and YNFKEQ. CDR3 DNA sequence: TGTGCCAGCAGCCATAGCGGTGGGATCTACGAGCAGTACTTC. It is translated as CASSHSGGIYEQYF.

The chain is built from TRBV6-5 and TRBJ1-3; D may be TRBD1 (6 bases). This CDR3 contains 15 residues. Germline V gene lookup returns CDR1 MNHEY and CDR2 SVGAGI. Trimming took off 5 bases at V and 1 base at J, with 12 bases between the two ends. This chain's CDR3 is CASSKQGTSGNTIYF. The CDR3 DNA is TGTGCCAGCAGTAAACAGGGCACATCTGGAAACACCATATATTTT.

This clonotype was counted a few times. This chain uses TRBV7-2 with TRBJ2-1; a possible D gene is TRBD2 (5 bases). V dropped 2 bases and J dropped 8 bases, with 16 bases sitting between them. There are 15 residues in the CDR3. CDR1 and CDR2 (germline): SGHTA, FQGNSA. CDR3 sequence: CASSLNSQRRDEQFF. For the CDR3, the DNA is TGTGCCAGCAGCTTAAACTCCCAGAGGCGGGATGAGCAGTTCTTC.

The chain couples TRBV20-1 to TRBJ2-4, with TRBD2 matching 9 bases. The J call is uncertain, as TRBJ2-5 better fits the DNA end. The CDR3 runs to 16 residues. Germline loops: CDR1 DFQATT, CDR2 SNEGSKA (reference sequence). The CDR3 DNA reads TGCAGTGCTAGTTTCGCCCTGGGACTAGCTGTAGGGACCCAGTACTTC. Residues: CSASFALGLAVGTQYF.

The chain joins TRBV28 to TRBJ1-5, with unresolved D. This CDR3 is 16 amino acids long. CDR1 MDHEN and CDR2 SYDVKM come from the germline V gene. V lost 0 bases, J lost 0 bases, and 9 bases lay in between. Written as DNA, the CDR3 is TGTGCCAGCAGTTTATGGCAGGACTATAGCAATCAGCCCCAGCATTTT. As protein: CASSLWQDYSNQPQHF.

Here the CDR3 reads CASSQEEERREAFF. The CDR3 DNA follows: TGCGCCAGCAGCCAAGAGGAGGAGCGGAGGGAAGCTTTCTTT. The V and J genes are TRBV4-3 and TRBJ1-1; D gene unclear. CDR3 length: 14 residues. Germline CDR1 reads LGHNA; CDR2 reads YSLEER. V was shortened by 0 bases and J by 8 bases, with 13 bases between the two germline ends.

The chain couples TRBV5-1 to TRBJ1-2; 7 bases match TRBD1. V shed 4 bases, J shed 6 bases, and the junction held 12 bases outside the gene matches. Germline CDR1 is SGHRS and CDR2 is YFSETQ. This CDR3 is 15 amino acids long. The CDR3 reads CASSQEQGPSDGYTF. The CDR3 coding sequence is TGCGCCAGCAGCCAGGAACAGGGGCCTTCGGATGGCTACACCTTC.

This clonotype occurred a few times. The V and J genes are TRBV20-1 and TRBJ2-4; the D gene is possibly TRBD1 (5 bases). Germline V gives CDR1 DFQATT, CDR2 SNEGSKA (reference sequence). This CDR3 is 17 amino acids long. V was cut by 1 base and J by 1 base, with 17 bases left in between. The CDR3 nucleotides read TGCAGTGCTAGAGTAGGTGTAGGGGTTGGGGCCAAAAACATTCAGTACTTC. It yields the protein CSARVGVGVGAKNIQYF.

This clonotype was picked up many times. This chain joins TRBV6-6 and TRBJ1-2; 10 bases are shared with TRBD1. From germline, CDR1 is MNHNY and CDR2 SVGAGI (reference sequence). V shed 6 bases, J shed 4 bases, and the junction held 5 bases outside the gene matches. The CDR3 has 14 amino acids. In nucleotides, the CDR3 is TGTGCCAGCAGGATACGGGACAGGGGCTATGGCTACACCTTC. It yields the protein CASRIRDRGYGYTF.

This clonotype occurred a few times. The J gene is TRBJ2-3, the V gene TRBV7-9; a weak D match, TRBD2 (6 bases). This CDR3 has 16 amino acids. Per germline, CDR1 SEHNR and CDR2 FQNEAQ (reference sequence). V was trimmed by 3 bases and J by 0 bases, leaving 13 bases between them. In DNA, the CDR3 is TGTGCCAGCAGCTTCGTCCTAGCGCAAAGCACAGATACGCAGTATTTT. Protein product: CASSFVLAQSTDTQYF.

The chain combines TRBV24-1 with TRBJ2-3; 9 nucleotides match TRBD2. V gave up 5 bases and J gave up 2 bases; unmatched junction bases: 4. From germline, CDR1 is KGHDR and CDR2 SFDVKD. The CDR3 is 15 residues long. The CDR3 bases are TGTGCCACCAGTGGGGCGGGAGGGACCACAGATACGCAGTATTTT. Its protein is CATSGAGGTTDTQYF.

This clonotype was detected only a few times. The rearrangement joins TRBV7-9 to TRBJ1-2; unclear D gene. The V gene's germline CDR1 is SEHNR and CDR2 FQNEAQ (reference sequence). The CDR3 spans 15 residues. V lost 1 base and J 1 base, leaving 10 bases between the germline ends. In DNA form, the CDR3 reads TGTGCCAGCAGCTTAGGGGAGGGTGATAACTATGGCTACACCTTC. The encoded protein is CASSLGEGDNYGYTF.

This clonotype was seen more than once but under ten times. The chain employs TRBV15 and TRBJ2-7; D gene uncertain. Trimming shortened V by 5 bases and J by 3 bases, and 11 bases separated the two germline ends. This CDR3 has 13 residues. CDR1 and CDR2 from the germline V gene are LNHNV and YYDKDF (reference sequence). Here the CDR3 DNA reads TGTGCCACCAGCTTGGCCGGAGACTACGAGCAGTACTTC. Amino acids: CATSLAGDYEQYF.

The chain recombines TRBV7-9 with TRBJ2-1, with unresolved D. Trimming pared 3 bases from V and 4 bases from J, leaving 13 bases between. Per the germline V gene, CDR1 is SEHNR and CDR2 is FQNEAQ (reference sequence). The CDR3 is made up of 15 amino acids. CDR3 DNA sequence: TGTGCCAGCAGCTTGTGGATCGGTGATTACAATGAGCAGTTCTTC. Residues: CASSLWIGDYNEQFF. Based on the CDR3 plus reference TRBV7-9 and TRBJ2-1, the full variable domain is DTGVSQNPRHKITKRGQNVTFRCDPISEHNRLYWYRQTLGQGPEFLTYFQNEAQLEKSRLLSDRFSAERPKGSFSTLEIQRTEQGDSAMYLCASSLWIGDYNEQFFGPGTRLTVL.

In nucleotides, the CDR3 is TGTGCCAGCAGCAAAGGCTTAGCGGGGTCCACAGATACGCAGTATTTT. Translated: CASSKGLAGSTDTQYF. The chain has TRBV9 and TRBJ2-3; TRBD2 matches 8 bases. CDR1 and CDR2 (germline): SGDLS, YYNGEE. There are 16 residues in the CDR3. With 4 bases clipped from V and 2 bases from J, the junction kept 9 bases outside the gene matches.

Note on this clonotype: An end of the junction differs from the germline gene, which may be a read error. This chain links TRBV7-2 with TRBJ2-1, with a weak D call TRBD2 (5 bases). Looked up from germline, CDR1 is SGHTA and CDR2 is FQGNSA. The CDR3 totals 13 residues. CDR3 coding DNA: TGTGCCAGCAGCCTGGAGGCCAGGAATGAGCGGTTCTTC. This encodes CASSLEARNERFF.

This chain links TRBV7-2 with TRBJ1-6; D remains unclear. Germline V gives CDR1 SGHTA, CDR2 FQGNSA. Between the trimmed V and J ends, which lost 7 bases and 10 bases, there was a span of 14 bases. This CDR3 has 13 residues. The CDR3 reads CASTPHLESPLHF. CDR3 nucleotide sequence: TGTGCCAGCACCCCACACCTCGAATCACCCCTCCACTTT.

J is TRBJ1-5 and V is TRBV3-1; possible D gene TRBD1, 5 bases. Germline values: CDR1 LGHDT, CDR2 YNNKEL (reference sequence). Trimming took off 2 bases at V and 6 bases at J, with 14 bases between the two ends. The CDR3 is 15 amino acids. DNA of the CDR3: TGTGCCAGCAGCCAAACTACCGGGACCCGTCAGCCCCAGCATTTT. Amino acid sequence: CASSQTTGTRQPQHF.

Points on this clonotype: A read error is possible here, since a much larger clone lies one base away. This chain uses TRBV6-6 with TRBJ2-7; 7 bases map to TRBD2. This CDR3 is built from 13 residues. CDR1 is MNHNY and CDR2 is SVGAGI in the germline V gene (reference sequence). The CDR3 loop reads CTSRVAGAYEQYF. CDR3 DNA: TGTACCAGCCGTGTGGCGGGAGCCTACGAGCAGTACTTC.